The 27 T cell receptor beta chains in this list originate from one sample, sequenced in a study of T-cell reconstitution after alpha-beta-depleted transplantation in children. Preparation of the TCRbeta library was carried out with unique molecular identifiers. A single record per CDR3 protein comes from TCRdb applying MiXCR to the PCR reads. The table lists some 190,000 distinct CDR3 sequences, 11% of them singletons. The sequences come from PBMCs, collected before TCRalphabeta/CD19-depleted stem cell transplant. These receptors were obtained from a boy aged 2 to 10 with acute myeloid leukemia, due to receive a stem cell transplant.

This chain links TRBV7-3 with TRBJ2-3; 7 bases fit TRBD1. Germline loops: CDR1 SGHTA, CDR2 FQGTGA. Trimming took 5 bases from V and 6 from J; bases not matched to a gene: 2. The CDR3 loop spans 12 amino acids. Written as DNA, the CDR3 is TGTGCCAGCAGCGAACAGGGGGATACGCAGTATTTT. Its protein product is CASSEQGDTQYF.

This clonotype was observed a few times. This rearrangement joins TRBV4-1 to TRBJ2-2; D possibly matches TRBD1 or TRBD2 (6 bases each). Between the trimmed V and J ends, which lost 1 base and 5 bases, there was a span of 14 bases. Germline CDR1 and CDR2: MGHRA and YSYEKL. The length of the CDR3 is 16 residues. CDR3 sequence: CASSQAGGGRTGELFF. The CDR3 DNA reads TGCGCCAGCAGCCAAGCTGGTGGGGGGCGGACCGGGGAGCTGTTTTTT.

This clonotype was counted ten times or more. The V and J genes are TRBV4-1 and TRBJ1-3; D remains unclear. The V gene's germline CDR1 is MGHRA and CDR2 YSYEKL. The CDR3 is 15 amino acids. V was shortened by 1 base and J by 3 bases, with 10 bases between the two germline ends. The CDR3 region has the DNA TGCGCCAGCAGCCAAGTTTACAGTGGTGGAAACACCATATATTTT. As protein: CASSQVYSGGNTIYF.

There are many counts of this clonotype. The chain carries TRBV5-1 and TRBJ2-5; D remains unclear. Trimming removed 4 bases from V and 1 base from J, with 17 bases in between. Germline CDR1 is SGHRS and CDR2 is YFSETQ. CDR3 length: 16 residues. This CDR3 reads CASSLGNHGIQETQYF. DNA for the CDR3: TGCGCCAGCAGCCTGGGCAATCACGGTATCCAAGAGACCCAGTACTTC.

This clonotype was seen at least ten times. J is TRBJ2-1 and V is TRBV29-1, with D uncertain. Germline V gene lookup returns CDR1 SQVTM and CDR2 ANQGSEA. The CDR3 extends over 11 amino acids. The V end was cut by 6 bases, the J end by 5 bases, with 8 bases between. The CDR3 region has the DNA TGCAGCGTCGGACGAAACAATGAGCAGTTCTTC. As protein: CSVGRNNEQFF.

This clonotype was seen repeatedly, ten times or more. Its ends do not fully match the called genes, so a read error is possible. The chain recombines TRBV11-2 with TRBJ2-7, with 9 nucleotides matching TRBD2. Looked up from germline, CDR1 is SGHAT and CDR2 is FQNNGV. CDR3 length equals 14 residues. CDR3 sequence: CAISPPGLANEQYF. In nucleotides, the CDR3 is TGTGCCATCAGCCCACCGGGACTAGCAAACGAGCAGTACTTC.

This clonotype was observed at least ten times. V and J are TRBV7-2 and TRBJ2-1, with 7 bases that match TRBD2. With 6 bases clipped from V and 6 bases from J, the junction kept 8 bases outside the gene matches. Germline V gene data show CDR1 as SGHTA and CDR2 as FQGNSA. The CDR3 runs 14 residues. In DNA, the CDR3 is TGTGCCAGCAGGGGGGGGGTAGCAGGCAATGAGCAGTTCTTC. Residues: CASRGGVAGNEQFF.

In its sample, this clonotype was seen a few times. The V call is TRBV6-1, the J call TRBJ2-7, with D possibly matching TRBD1 (6 bases). This CDR3 has 14 residues. Trimming cost V 5 bases and J 2 bases, with 13 bases left between them. The V gene's germline CDR1 is MNHNS and CDR2 SASEGT. This CDR3 is CASSPGTSTYEQYF. The CDR3 DNA reads TGTGCCAGCAGTCCCGGGACATCTACCTACGAGCAGTACTTC.

This clonotype came up many times. V is TRBV5-1 and J is TRBJ2-5, with D possibly being TRBD1 or TRBD2 (6 bases each). The V and J ends lost 5 bases and 4 bases respectively, with 9 bases between them. Looked up from germline, CDR1 is SGHRS and CDR2 is YFSETQ. This CDR3 is 12 amino acids long. The CDR3 bases are TGCGCCAGCAGTGAGGGGGGAGAGACCCAGTACTTC. Translating it yields CASSEGGETQYF.

There are many counts of this clonotype. The CDR3 spells CASSPSRGAKETQYF. CDR3 nucleotides: TGTGCCAGCAGCCCCTCGCGGGGGGCAAAAGAGACCCAGTACTTC. The rearrangement uses TRBV6-5 and TRBJ2-5, with 8 bases matching TRBD2. Trimming at V came to 6 bases and at J to 3 bases, leaving 9 bases not matched to a gene. CDR3 length: 15 residues. CDR1 is MNHEY, CDR2 SVGAGI, per germline.

This clonotype was counted at least ten times. V is TRBV7-2 and J is TRBJ1-2; 10 nucleotides match TRBD1. This CDR3 region has 17 residues. CDR1 is SGHTA and CDR2 is FQGNSA in the germline V gene. V was clipped by 0 bases and J by 4 bases; unmatched bases: 8. The CDR3 is CASSLAAGTGVGYGYTF. CDR3 sequence (DNA): TGTGCCAGCAGCTTAGCGGCCGGGACAGGGGTTGGCTATGGCTACACCTTC.

Of note for this clonotype: This may be a read error: a much more frequent sequence differs by one nucleotide. J is TRBJ2-7 and V is TRBV6-1; D may be TRBD1 (6 bases). V gave up 2 bases and J gave up 3 bases, with 11 bases separating them. The CDR3 contains 14 residues. Looked up from germline, CDR1 is MNHNS and CDR2 is SASEGT. CDR3 amino acids: CASSETGPNYEQYF. Written as DNA, the CDR3 is TGTGCCAGCAGTGAAACAGGGCCTAACTACGAGCAGTACTTC.

This clonotype was observed many times. The chain recombines TRBV6-5 with TRBJ1-4; TRBD1 matches at 8 bases. Germline V gives CDR1 MNHEY, CDR2 SVGAGI. The trim removed 0 bases at V and 3 bases at J, leaving 6 bases unmatched. The CDR3 totals 17 residues. In DNA form, the CDR3 reads TGTGCCAGCAGTTACTCGGGCAGGGGGCTGTCTAATGAAAAACTGTTTTTT. Translating it yields CASSYSGRGLSNEKLFF.

The chain employs TRBV18 and TRBJ2-1; TRBD1 might be the D (5 bases). CDR3 length: 12 residues. Germline values: CDR1 KGHSH, CDR2 LQKENI. Trimming removed 5 bases at V and 10 bases at J, with 12 bases between. The CDR3 is CASSYDSLEQFF. The CDR3 DNA is TGTGCCAGCTCATACGACAGTCTAGAGCAGTTCTTC.

This clonotype was seen repeatedly, ten times or more. The J gene is TRBJ2-7, the V gene TRBV29-1; TRBD1 agrees at 8 bases. The V and J ends lost 4 bases and 7 bases, in that order; junction bases with no gene match: 12. The CDR3 sequence is 14 residues long. From germline, CDR1 is SQVTM and CDR2 ANQGSEA. CDR3 region: CSVVVGQGAFEQYF. The CDR3 DNA reads as TGCAGCGTTGTGGTTGGACAGGGAGCTTTTGAGCAGTACTTC.

This clonotype was detected ten times or more. V is TRBV29-1 and J is TRBJ2-1, with 9 bases matching TRBD2. The CDR3 runs 15 residues. CDR1 is SQVTM and CDR2 is ANQGSEA in the germline V gene. V dropped 4 bases and J dropped 6; count of bases not matched to a gene: 10. CDR3 sequence: CSVGGSSGIFNEQFF. CDR3 nucleotides: TGCAGCGTTGGGGGATCTAGCGGGATTTTCAATGAGCAGTTCTTC.

The sample holds many counts of this clonotype. This chain joins TRBV5-1 and TRBJ1-2; D gene unclear. Germline V lookup: CDR1 SGHRS, CDR2 YFSETQ. The V end lost 1 base, the J end lost 5 bases, and 15 bases lay between the germline ends. The CDR3 is 15 amino acids. The CDR3 sequence is CASSLSGVYDYGYTF. The CDR3 coding sequence is TGCGCCAGCAGCTTGAGCGGGGTCTACGATTATGGCTACACCTTC.

This clonotype was detected many times. V usage is TRBV4-2 and J usage is TRBJ2-3, with TRBD2 matching over 11 bases. This CDR3 is 15 amino acids long. Germline CDR1 reads LGHNA; CDR2 reads YNFKEQ. The V segment lost 4 bases and the J segment 3 bases; nucleotides outside the gene matches: 3. The CDR3 DNA reads as TGTGCCAGCAGCCCGGGACTAGCGGAAACAGATACGCAGTATTTT. The encoded protein is CASSPGLAETDTQYF.

There are many counts of this clonotype. The genes are TRBV7-2 and TRBJ2-7; no firm D call. Trimming shortened V by 0 bases and J by 4 bases, and 7 bases separated the two germline ends. Germline CDR1 reads SGHTA; CDR2 reads FQGNSA. The CDR3 is 13 residues long. The CDR3 here is CASSLAPKYEQYF. The CDR3 bases are TGTGCCAGCAGCTTAGCCCCCAAGTACGAGCAGTACTTC. The full variable domain, completed using reference TRBV7-2 and TRBJ2-7, is GAGVSQSPSNKVTEKGKDVELRCDPISGHTALYWYRQSLGQGLEFLIYFQGNSAPDKSGLPSDRFSAERTGGSVSTLTIQRTQQEDSAVYLCASSLAPKYEQYFGPGTRLTVT.

This clonotype was found many times. At one end the junction does not follow the germline gene, possibly because of a read error. The rearrangement joins TRBV5-1 to TRBJ2-7, with D possibly matching TRBD2 (6 bases). This CDR3 comprises 12 residues. Germline V gene sequence: CDR1 SGHRS, CDR2 YFSETQ. Written as DNA, the CDR3 is TGTGCCAGCAGCTTGGGGGGCTACGAGCAGTACTTC. Translating it yields CASSLGGYEQYF.

This clonotype was picked up many times. The chain employs TRBV14 and TRBJ2-1, with 7 bases identical to TRBD2. This CDR3 has 13 amino acids. The germline V gene encodes CDR1 SGHDN and CDR2 FVKESK. Trimming removed 3 bases from V and 10 bases from J; junction bases left unmatched: 6. The CDR3 bases are TGTGCCAGCAGCCAGGGAGGACTAGGCGAGCAGTTCTTC. Translating it yields CASSQGGLGEQFF.

This clonotype has ten or more counts. The V and J genes are TRBV12-3 or TRBV12-4 and TRBJ2-1; D is unclear. The CDR3 covers 14 residues. Trimming removed 1 base from V and 5 bases from J, with 9 bases in between. CDR3: CASSLVRQDNEQFF. CDR3 nucleotide sequence: TGTGCCAGCAGTTTAGTTCGGCAGGACAATGAGCAGTTCTTC.

At least ten counts were recorded for this clonotype. The chain joins TRBV20-1 to TRBJ2-7; D uncertain. The CDR3 is 12 amino acids. The ends were cut back, 6 bases at V and 9 bases at J, with 18 bases in the middle. From germline, CDR1 is DFQATT and CDR2 SNEGSKA (reference sequence). This CDR3 reads CSASKDGSGQYF. Here the CDR3 DNA reads TGCAGTGCCAGCAAGGACGGTTCGGGGCAGTACTTC.

This clonotype was seen ten or more times. The chain joins TRBV4-1 to TRBJ2-5, with D perhaps TRBD1 (6 bases). The V gene's germline CDR1 is MGHRA and CDR2 YSYEKL. V was shortened by 3 bases and J by 2 bases, with 13 bases between the two germline ends. The CDR3 covers 15 residues. Written as DNA, the CDR3 is TGCGCCAGCAGCCACTCCGGACAGTTTCAAGAGACCCAGTACTTC. This encodes CASSHSGQFQETQYF.

This clonotype has at least ten counts. One end of the junction varies from germline; a read error may be responsible. V usage is TRBV5-1 and J usage is TRBJ2-3; 11 positions match TRBD2. In germline, CDR1 is SGHRS, CDR2 YFSETQ. The CDR3 runs 18 residues. The CDR3 sequence: CASGLVRASGRKADTQYF. The CDR3 nucleotides are TGCGCCAGCGGCTTGGTGCGGGCTAGCGGGAGGAAGGCAGATACGCAGTATTTT. The variable domain in full, with the rest retrieved from reference TRBV5-1 and TRBJ2-3, is KAGVTQTPRYLIKTRGQQVTLSCSPISGHRSVSWYQQTPGQGLQFLFEYFSETQRNKGNFPGRFSGRQFSNSRSEMNVSTLELGDSALYLCASGLVRASGRKADTQYFGPGTRLTVL.

This clonotype showed up many times. This rearrangement joins TRBV18 to TRBJ1-1; tentative D call: TRBD1 (5 bases). This CDR3 is built from 13 residues. The V and J ends lost 5 bases and 2 bases respectively, with 9 bases between them. Germline V gives CDR1 KGHSH, CDR2 LQKENI. The CDR3 here is CASSATVNTEAFF. The CDR3 DNA follows: TGTGCCAGCTCAGCGACAGTCAACACTGAAGCTTTCTTT.

This clonotype was detected ten times or more. The chain recombines TRBV18 with TRBJ1-1; 8 positions match TRBD1. CDR1 is KGHSH, CDR2 LQKENI, per germline. The V and J ends lost 3 bases and 1 base, in that order; junction bases with no gene match: 4. CDR3 length equals 15 residues. The CDR3 region is CASSPSGTGNTEAFF. CDR3 coding DNA: TGTGCCAGCTCACCCTCCGGGACAGGGAACACTGAAGCTTTCTTT.